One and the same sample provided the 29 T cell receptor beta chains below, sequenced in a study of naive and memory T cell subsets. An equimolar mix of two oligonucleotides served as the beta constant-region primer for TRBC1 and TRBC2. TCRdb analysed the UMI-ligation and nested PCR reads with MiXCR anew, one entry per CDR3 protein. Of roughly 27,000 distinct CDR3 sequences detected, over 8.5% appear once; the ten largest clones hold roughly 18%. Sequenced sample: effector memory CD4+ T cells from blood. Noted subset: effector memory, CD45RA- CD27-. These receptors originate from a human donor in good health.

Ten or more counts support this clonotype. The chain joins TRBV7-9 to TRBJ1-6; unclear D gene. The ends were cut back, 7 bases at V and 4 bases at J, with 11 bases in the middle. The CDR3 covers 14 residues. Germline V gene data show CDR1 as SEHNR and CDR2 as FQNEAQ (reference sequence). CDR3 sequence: CASTAGAYNSPLHF. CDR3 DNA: TGTGCCAGCACCGCGGGCGCTTATAATTCACCCCTCCACTTT.

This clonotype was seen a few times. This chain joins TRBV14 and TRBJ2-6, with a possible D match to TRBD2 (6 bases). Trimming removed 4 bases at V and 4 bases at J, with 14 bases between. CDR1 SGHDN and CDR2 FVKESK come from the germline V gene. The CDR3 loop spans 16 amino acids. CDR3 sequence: CASSLGGYSGANVLTF. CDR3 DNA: TGTGCCAGCAGCCTTGGGGGGTATTCGGGGGCCAACGTCCTGACTTTC.

The CDR3 reads CASSQEVRDPPYEQYF. The CDR3 bases are TGTGCCAGCAGCCAAGAGGTCCGGGACCCCCCCTACGAGCAGTACTTC. The rearrangement links TRBV14 to TRBJ2-7; D possibly uses TRBD1 or TRBD2 (5 bases each). This CDR3 has 16 amino acids. V lost 0 bases and J 2 bases, leaving 14 bases between the germline ends. Germline assignment: CDR1 SGHDN and CDR2 FVKESK.

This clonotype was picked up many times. The chain's CDR3 is CASSANIQGEQYF. The CDR3 bases are TGTGCCAGCAGTGCCAATATTCAGGGCGAGCAGTACTTC. The chain joins TRBV6-1 to TRBJ2-7; possibly TRBD1 for D (5 bases). CDR3 size: 13 residues. V lost 4 bases to trimming and J lost 6 bases, with 13 bases between them. Germline V CDR1 and CDR2: MNHNS, SASEGT.

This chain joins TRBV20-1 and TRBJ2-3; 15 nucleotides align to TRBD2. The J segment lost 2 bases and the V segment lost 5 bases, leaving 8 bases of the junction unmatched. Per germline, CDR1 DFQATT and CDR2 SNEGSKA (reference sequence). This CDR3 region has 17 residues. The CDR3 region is CSAPGLAGGGTTDTQYF. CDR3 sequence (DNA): TGCAGTGCTCCTGGACTAGCGGGGGGGGGGACCACAGATACGCAGTATTTT.

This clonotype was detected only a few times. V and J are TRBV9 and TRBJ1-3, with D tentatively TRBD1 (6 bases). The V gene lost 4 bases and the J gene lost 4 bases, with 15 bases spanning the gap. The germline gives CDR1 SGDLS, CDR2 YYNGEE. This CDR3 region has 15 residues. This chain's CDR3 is CASSPRTASGNTIYF. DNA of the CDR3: TGTGCCAGCAGCCCCCGGACAGCTTCCGGAAACACCATATATTTT.

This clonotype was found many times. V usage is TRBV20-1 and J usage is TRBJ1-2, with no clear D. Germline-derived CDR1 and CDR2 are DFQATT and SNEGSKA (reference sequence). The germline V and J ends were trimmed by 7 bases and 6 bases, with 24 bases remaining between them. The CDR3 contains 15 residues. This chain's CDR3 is CSVQPTNTPSHGYTF. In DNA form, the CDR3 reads TGCAGTGTTCAACCTACCAACACCCCTAGTCATGGCTACACCTTC.

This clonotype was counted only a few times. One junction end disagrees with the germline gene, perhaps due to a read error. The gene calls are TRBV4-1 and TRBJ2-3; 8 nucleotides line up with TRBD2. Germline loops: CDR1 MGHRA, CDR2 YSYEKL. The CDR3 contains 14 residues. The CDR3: CASTQGGTRDTQYF. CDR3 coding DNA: TGCGCCAGCACCCAAGGGGGGACTAGGGATACGCAGTATTTT.

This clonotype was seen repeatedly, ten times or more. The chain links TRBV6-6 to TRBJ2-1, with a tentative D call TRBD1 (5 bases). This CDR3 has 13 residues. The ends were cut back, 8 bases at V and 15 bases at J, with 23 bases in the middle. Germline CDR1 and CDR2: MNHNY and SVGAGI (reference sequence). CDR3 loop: CASAELDSRSLFF. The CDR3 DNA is TGTGCCAGCGCGGAGTTAGACAGTCGAAGTTTGTTCTTC.

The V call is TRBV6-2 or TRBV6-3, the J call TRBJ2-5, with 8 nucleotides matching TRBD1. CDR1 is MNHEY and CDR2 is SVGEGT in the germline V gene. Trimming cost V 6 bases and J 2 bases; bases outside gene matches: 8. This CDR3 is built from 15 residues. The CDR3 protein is CASSTIGTGQETQYF. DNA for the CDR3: TGTGCCAGCAGCACTATTGGGACAGGACAAGAGACCCAGTACTTC.

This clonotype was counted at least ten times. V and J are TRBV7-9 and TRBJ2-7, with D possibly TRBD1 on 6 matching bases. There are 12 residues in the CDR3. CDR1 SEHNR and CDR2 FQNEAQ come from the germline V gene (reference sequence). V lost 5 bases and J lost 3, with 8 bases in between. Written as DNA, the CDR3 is TGTGCCAGCAGCAACAGGGACTACGAGCAGTACTTC. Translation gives CASSNRDYEQYF.

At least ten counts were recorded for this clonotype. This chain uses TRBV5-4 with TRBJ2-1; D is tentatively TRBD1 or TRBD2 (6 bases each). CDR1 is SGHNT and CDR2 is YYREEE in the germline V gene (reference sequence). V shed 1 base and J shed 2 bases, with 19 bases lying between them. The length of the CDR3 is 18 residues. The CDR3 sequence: CASSLRRGRDPTYNEQFF. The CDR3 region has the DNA TGTGCCAGCAGCTTGCGCCGGGGGCGGGACCCCACCTACAATGAGCAGTTCTTC.

For the CDR3, the DNA is TGTGCCAGCAGCAGGCAGGATGCAACTAATGAAAAACTGTTTTTT. Translating it yields CASSRQDATNEKLFF. V is TRBV6-2 or TRBV6-3 and J is TRBJ1-4; D is uncertain. V lost 6 bases and J lost 0, with 11 bases in between. Germline CDR1 MNHEY, CDR2 SVGEGT. The length of the CDR3 is 15 residues.

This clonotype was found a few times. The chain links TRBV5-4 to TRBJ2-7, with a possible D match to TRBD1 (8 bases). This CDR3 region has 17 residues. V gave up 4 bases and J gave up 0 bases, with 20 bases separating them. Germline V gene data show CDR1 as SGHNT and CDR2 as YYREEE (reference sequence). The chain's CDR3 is CASSPQGGRGRSYEQYF. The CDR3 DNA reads TGTGCCAGCAGCCCACAGGGGGGGCGGGGGCGCTCCTACGAGCAGTACTTC. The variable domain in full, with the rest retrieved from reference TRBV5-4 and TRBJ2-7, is ETGVTQSPTHLIKTRGQQVTLRCSSQSGHNTVSWYQQALGQGPQFIFQYYREEENGRGNFPPRFSGLQFPNYSSELNVNALELDDSALYLCASSPQGGRGRSYEQYFGPGTRLTVT.

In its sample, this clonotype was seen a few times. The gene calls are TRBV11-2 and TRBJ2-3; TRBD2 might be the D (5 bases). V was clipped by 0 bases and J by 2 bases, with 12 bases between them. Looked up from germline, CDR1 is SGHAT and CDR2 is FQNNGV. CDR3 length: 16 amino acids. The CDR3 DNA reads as TGTGCCAGCAGCTTAGATCGGACGGGGTACACAGATACGCAGTATTTT. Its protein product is CASSLDRTGYTDTQYF.

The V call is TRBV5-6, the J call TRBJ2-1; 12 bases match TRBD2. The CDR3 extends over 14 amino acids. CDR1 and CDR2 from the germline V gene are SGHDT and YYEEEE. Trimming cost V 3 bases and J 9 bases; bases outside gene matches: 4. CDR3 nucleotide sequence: TGTGCCAGCAGCTGGGGACTAGCGGGTATTGAGCAGTTCTTC. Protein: CASSWGLAGIEQFF.

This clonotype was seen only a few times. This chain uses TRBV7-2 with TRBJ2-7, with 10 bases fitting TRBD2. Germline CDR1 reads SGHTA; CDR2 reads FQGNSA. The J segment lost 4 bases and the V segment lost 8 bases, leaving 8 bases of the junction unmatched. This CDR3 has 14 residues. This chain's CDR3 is CASVLQAGGYEQYF. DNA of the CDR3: TGTGCCAGCGTTCTCCAAGCGGGAGGGTACGAGCAGTACTTC.

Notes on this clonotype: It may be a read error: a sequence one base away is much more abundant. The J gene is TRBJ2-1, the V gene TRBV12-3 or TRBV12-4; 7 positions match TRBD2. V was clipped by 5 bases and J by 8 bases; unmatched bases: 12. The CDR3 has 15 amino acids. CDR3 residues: CASSRSGGGVDEQFF. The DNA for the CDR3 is TGTGCCAGCAGTCGCTCTGGCGGGGGTGTCGATGAGCAGTTCTTC.

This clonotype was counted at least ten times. In DNA form, the CDR3 reads TGTGCCAGCAGTTTATTAACGGGCTGGTCTGAAGCTTTCTTT. Amino acids: CASSLLTGWSEAFF. The chain recombines TRBV28 with TRBJ1-1; D remains ambiguous. This CDR3 has 14 amino acids. V shed 1 base and J shed 6 bases, with 12 bases lying between them. Germline CDR1 is MDHEN and CDR2 is SYDVKM.

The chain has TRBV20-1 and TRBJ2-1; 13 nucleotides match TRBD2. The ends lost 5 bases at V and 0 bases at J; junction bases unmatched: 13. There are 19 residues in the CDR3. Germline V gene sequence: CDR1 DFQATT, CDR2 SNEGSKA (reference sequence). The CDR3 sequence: CSAPPASTSGGGSYNEQFF. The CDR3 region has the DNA TGCAGTGCTCCTCCAGCCTCTACTAGCGGGGGGGGCTCCTACAATGAGCAGTTCTTC.

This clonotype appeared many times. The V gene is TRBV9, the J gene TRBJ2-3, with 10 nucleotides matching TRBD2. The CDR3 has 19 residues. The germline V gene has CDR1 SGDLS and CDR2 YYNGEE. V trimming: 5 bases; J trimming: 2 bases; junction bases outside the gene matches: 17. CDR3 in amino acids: CASSRLAGDRNKHTDTQYF. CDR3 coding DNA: TGTGCCAGCAGTCGGCTAGCGGGGGATCGCAACAAACACACAGATACGCAGTATTTT.

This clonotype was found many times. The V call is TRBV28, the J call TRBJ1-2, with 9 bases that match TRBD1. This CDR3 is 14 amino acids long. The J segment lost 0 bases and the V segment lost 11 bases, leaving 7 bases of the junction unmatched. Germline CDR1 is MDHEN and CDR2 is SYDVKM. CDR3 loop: CAGKTGGANYGYTF. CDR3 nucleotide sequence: TGTGCCGGAAAGACAGGGGGAGCTAACTATGGCTACACCTTC.

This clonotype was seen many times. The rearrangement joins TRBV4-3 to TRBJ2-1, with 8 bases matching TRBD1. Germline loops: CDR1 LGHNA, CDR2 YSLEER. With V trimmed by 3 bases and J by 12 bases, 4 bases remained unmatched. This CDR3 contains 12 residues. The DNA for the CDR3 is TGCGCCAGCAGCCATGCTGGGACAGGGCAGTTCTTC. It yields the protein CASSHAGTGQFF.

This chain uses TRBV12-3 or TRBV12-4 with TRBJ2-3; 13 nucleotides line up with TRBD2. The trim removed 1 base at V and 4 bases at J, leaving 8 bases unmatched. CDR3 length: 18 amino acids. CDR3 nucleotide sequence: TGTGCCAGCAGTTTAGGCCGGACTAGCGGGAGTAGGCCAGATACGCAGTATTTT. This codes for CASSLGRTSGSRPDTQYF.

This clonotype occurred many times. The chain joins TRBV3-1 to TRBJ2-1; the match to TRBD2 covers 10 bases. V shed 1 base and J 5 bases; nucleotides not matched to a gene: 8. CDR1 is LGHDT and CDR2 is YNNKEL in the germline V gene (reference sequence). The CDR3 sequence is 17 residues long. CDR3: CASSQGLSGGLNNEQFF. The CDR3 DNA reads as TGTGCCAGCAGCCAAGGCCTTAGCGGGGGGCTAAACAATGAGCAGTTCTTC.

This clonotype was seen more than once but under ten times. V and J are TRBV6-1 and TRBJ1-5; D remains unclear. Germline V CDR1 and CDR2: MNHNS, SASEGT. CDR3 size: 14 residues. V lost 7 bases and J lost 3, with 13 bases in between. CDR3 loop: CASKAGQDNQPQHF. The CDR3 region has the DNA TGTGCCAGCAAAGCGGGCCAGGACAATCAGCCCCAGCATTTT.

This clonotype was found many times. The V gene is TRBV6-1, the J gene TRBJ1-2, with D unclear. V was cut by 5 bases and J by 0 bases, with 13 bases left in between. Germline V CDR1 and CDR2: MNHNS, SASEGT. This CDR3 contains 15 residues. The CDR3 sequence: CASSPEGLSNYGYTF. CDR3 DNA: TGTGCCAGCAGTCCTGAAGGACTTTCTAACTATGGCTACACCTTC.

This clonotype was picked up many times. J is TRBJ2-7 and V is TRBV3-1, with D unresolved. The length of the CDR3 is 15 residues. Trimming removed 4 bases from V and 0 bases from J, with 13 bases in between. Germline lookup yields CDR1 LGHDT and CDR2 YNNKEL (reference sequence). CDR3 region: CASSRQQQTSYEQYF. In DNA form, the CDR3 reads TGTGCCAGCAGCCGACAACAGCAAACCTCCTACGAGCAGTACTTC.

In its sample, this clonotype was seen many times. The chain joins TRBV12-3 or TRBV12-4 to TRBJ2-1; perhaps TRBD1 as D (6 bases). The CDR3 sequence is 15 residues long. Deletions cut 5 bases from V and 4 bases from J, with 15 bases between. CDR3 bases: TGTGCCAGCAGTCCCCCCAGGGGTTATTACAATGAGCAGTTCTTC. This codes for CASSPPRGYYNEQFF.